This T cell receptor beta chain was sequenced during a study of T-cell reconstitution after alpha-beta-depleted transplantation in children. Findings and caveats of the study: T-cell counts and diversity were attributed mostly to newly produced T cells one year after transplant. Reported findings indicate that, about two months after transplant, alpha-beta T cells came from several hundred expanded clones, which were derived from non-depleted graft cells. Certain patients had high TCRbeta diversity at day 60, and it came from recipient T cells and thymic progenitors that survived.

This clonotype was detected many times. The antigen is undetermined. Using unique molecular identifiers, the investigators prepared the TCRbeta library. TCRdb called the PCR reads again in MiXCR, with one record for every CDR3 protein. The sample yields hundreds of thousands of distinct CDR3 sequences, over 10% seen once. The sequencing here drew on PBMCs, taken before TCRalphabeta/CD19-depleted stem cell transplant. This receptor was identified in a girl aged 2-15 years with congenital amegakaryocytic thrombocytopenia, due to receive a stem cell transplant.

The CDR3 region has the DNA TGCAGTGTCAAATCCTCTCTAGCGGGAGGTATCGGGGAGCTGTTTTTT. Amino acid sequence: CSVKSSLAGGIGELFF. V gene TRBV20-1 combines with J gene TRBJ2-2; 11 nucleotides agree with TRBD2. The junction had 14 bases not matched to a gene; V was cut back by 7 bases and J by 7 bases. Germline CDR1 and CDR2: DFQATT and SNEGSKA (reference sequence). CDR3 length equals 16 residues.